Below, 8 T cell receptor beta chains from the same sample are listed, as sequenced in a study of graft-versus-host responses after intestinal transplantation. Here immunoSEQ multiplex PCR was the method, and the copy in TCRdb shows in-frame clones only, minus some. This table has roughly 93,000 clones, 85% to 95% appearing once. Their target antigens are unknown. This material consisted of unstimulated CD8+ T cells sorted from spleen or lymph node cells, taken before transplant. All receptors derive from a human donor who was the organ donor for an intestinal transplant.

This clone appeared once. Here the CDR3 reads CASSGAGGWEYEQYF. CDR3 DNA sequence: TGTGCCAGTAGTGGTGCGGGTGGTTGGGAATACGAGCAGTACTTC. The gene calls are TRBV19 and TRBJ2-7; tentatively, D is TRBD2 (5 bases). Trimming stripped 5 bases from V and 4 bases from J, with 18 bases between. CDR1 and CDR2 (germline): LNHDA, SQIVND (reference sequence). The CDR3 is made up of 15 amino acids.

The gene calls are TRBV7-8 and TRBJ2-5; D is possibly TRBD2 (6 bases). The V end lost 2 bases, the J end lost 9 bases, and 10 bases lay between the germline ends. The germline gives CDR1 SGHVS, CDR2 FQNEAQ. The CDR3 length is 12 residues. The DNA for the CDR3 is TGTGCCAGCAGCTTACGGGGGTCGGCCCAGTACTTC. This gives the protein CASSLRGSAQYF.

V gene TRBV9 combines with J gene TRBJ1-1; no clear D gene. V lost 0 bases to trimming and J lost 8 bases, with 8 bases between them. The CDR3 contains 12 residues. Germline V gene lookup returns CDR1 SGDLS and CDR2 YYNGEE. CDR3 coding DNA: TGTGCCAGCAGCGTAGGCAGATCCGAAGCTTTCTTT. This codes for CASSVGRSEAFF.

This clone was picked up one time. The chain uses TRBV6-1 and TRBJ2-5, with D unclear. The tail of the sequence fits TRBJ2-7 better, so the J call may be wrong. The CDR3 is 13 residues long. The germline gives CDR1 MNHNS, CDR2 SASEGT. DNA for the CDR3: TGTGCCAGCAGTGAAGCGCACTCCTACGAGCAGTACTTC. This translates into CASSEAHSYEQYF.

CDR3: CASSLASSSEAFF. The CDR3 region has the DNA TGCGCCAGCAGCTTGGCCTCTTCGTCTGAAGCTTTCTTT. J is TRBJ1-1 and V is TRBV5-1; D gene uncertain. Trimming took 0 bases from V and 6 from J, leaving 9 bases between them. Per germline, CDR1 SGHRS and CDR2 YFSETQ. This CDR3 is 13 amino acids long.

The chain links TRBV30 to TRBJ1-1; maybe TRBD1 (5 bases). There are 12 residues in the CDR3. The V gene lost 5 bases and the J gene lost 7 bases, with 14 bases spanning the gap. Germline V lookup: CDR1 GTSNPN, CDR2 SVGIG (reference sequence). The CDR3 DNA is TGTGCCTGGCGGACATGTCGACTTGAAGCTTTCTTT. Translating gives CAWRTCRLEAFF.

V usage is TRBV2 and J usage is TRBJ1-5; D perhaps matches TRBD1 (6 bases). The CDR3 spans 15 residues. The V gene lost 5 bases and the J gene lost 0 bases, with 11 bases spanning the gap. The germline CDR1 and CDR2 sequences are SNHLY and FYNNEI. The CDR3 DNA reads TGTGCCAGCAGTCCGGACAGAAATAGCAATCAGCCCCAGCATTTT. Its protein is CASSPDRNSNQPQHF.

This rearrangement joins TRBV4-3 to TRBJ2-7; 8 nucleotides align to TRBD2. V was pared by 1 base and J by 3 bases, with 11 bases of the junction left unmatched. The germline CDR1 and CDR2 sequences are LGHNA and YSLEER. The CDR3 is 17 residues long. CDR3 DNA: TGCGCCAGCAGCCAAGCCCCCCCGGGACTAGGAAACTACGAGCAGTACTTC. It yields the protein CASSQAPPGLGNYEQYF.